This T cell receptor beta chain comes out of a study of T cell responses to AZD1222 COVID-19 vaccine. In the study overall: Pooled samples include second doses given at about 4 or 12 weeks.

V dropped 2 bases and J dropped 0 bases, with 10 bases sitting between them. The CDR3 totals 16 residues. Per germline, CDR1 SGHTA and CDR2 FQGNSA. Using immunoSEQ multiplex PCR, the repertoire was profiled, and TCRdb retains in-frame clones only, with some absent. The sample yields about 92,000 clones, approximately 91% seen once. Broader study findings: Repertoires were obtained solely post-peak T cell response. Only a handful of people who got AZD1222 tested seropositive at baseline. Donors were largely white British and mainly female; clonal diversity was possibly underestimated.

This clone was counted a single time. What it binds is unknown. The starting material was peripheral blood, obtained on day 0 of AZD1222 vaccination. The chain joins TRBV7-2 to TRBJ2-2; D gene ambiguous. This receptor was taken from an adult in good health. The CDR3 reads CASSLWARSNTGELFF. The CDR3 DNA reads TGTGCCAGCAGCTTATGGGCCCGTTCGAACACCGGGGAGCTGTTTTTT.